Included here is one TCR beta chain sequence, with context. Its antigen is unknown. The PCR used 60 Vbeta and 13 Jbeta primers. The data were produced by immunoSEQ multiplex PCR, yet TCRdb's version contains in-frame clones alone and is incomplete. The data show 150,000 to 200,000 clones, with roughly four fifths seen just once and roughly 2% held by the top ten. These data come from a study of cytomegalovirus exposure and HLA in healthy donors. The study's findings and limits: The authors later linked a missense DCLRE1C variant to TCR beta V- and J-gene trimming. Among donors in an Asian-associated ancestry cluster, a later analysis reportedly found fewer N-insertions than the approximately 700-donor mean.

This clonotype was sampled from a young woman in good health and CMV-seropositive. Sequencing was performed on PBMCs.

This chain's CDR3 is CARKLEGYTF. As DNA, the CDR3 is TGTGCCAGGAAGCTTGAGGGCTACACCTTC. The chain couples TRBV7-9 to TRBJ1-2, with no clear D. CDR1 and CDR2 from the germline V gene are SEHNR and FQNEAQ (reference sequence). The length of the CDR3 is 10 residues. V dropped 9 bases and J dropped 8 bases, with 10 bases sitting between them. The entire variable domain, with the rest obtained from reference TRBV7-9 and TRBJ1-2, is as follows: DTGVSQNPRHKITKRGQNVTFRCDPISEHNRLYWYRQTLGQGPEFLTYFQNEAQLEKSRLLSDRFSAERPKGSFSTLEIQRTEQGDSAMYLCARKLEGYTFGSGTRLTVV.